What follows are 32 T cell receptor beta chains derived from one specimen sequenced in a study of blood T cell repertoires in COVID-19. Measured with immunoSEQ multiplex PCR; TCRdb has only the in-frame clones, and not every one. Of about 210,000 clones in the sample, 85% were seen once. The material sequenced was peripheral blood. These receptors were obtained from a woman in her seventies with COVID-19, enrolled during active disease.

This chain joins TRBV7-2 and TRBJ1-2; TRBD1 might be the D (6 bases). The CDR3 runs to 17 residues. The germline CDR1 and CDR2 sequences are SGHTA and FQGNSA. Between the trimmed V and J ends, which lost 0 bases and 2 bases, there was a span of 16 bases. This CDR3 is CASSLAGQSVWNYGYTF. CDR3 coding DNA: TGTGCCAGCAGCTTAGCTGGACAGTCTGTTTGGAACTATGGCTACACCTTC.

This chain uses TRBV7-2 with TRBJ2-7; D is perhaps TRBD1 (6 bases). The CDR3 is 14 residues long. The ends were cut back, 1 base at V and 5 bases at J, with 12 bases in the middle. From germline, CDR1 is SGHTA and CDR2 FQGNSA. CDR3 sequence: CASSLDFRGDEQYF. CDR3 sequence (DNA): TGTGCCAGCAGCTTAGACTTCAGGGGCGACGAGCAGTACTTC.

This clone came up once. This rearrangement joins TRBV27 to TRBJ1-5, with D possibly being TRBD1 (6 bases). Germline V gives CDR1 MNHEY, CDR2 SMNVEV (reference sequence). The CDR3 is 14 amino acids. Trimming pared 5 bases from V and 3 bases from J, leaving 11 bases between. CDR3 sequence (DNA): TGTGCCAGCAGTGCACAGGGATACAATCAGCCCCAGCATTTT. It specifies CASSAQGYNQPQHF.

This clone was seen only a few times. The chain employs TRBV30 and TRBJ2-5; no definite D call. The CDR3 contains 19 residues. Between the trimmed V and J ends, which lost 5 bases and 0 bases, there was a span of 28 bases. CDR1 and CDR2 (germline): GTSNPN, SVGIG (reference sequence). The CDR3 DNA reads TGTGCCTGGTCAATAATTGAGCCTCGTGGGCCGGCCTACCAAGAGACCCAGTACTTC. Translated, it gives CAWSIIEPRGPAYQETQYF.

The chain links TRBV5-6 to TRBJ2-5; D may be TRBD1 (5 bases). Germline V gives CDR1 SGHDT, CDR2 YYEEEE. V lost 1 base and J lost 1, with 8 bases in between. The CDR3 extends over 14 amino acids. CDR3 in DNA: TGTGCCAGCAGCTTGTGGGGCAGCCAAGAGACCCAGTACTTC. It encodes CASSLWGSQETQYF.

The chain links TRBV5-4 to TRBJ2-3, with TRBD2 matching 8 bases. The trim removed 4 bases at V and 3 bases at J, leaving 10 bases unmatched. This CDR3 has 16 residues. Germline V gene sequence: CDR1 SGHNT, CDR2 YYREEE (reference sequence). The CDR3 is CASSLPGGGKTDTQYF. The DNA of the CDR3 is TGTGCCAGCAGCCTACCCGGGGGGGGAAAGACAGATACGCAGTATTTT.

This clone came up a few times. This sequence joins TRBV5-4 and TRBJ2-5; 8 bases are shared with TRBD2. The junction had 11 bases not matched to a gene; V was cut back by 0 bases and J by 4 bases. Germline values: CDR1 SGHNT, CDR2 YYREEE (reference sequence). This CDR3 spans 17 amino acids. This CDR3 reads CASSLAGGRGGLETQYF. CDR3 sequence (DNA): TGTGCCAGCAGCTTGGCCGGGGGACGGGGGGGCCTAGAGACCCAGTACTTC.

The DNA of the CDR3 is TGTGCCAGTAGCGGCACCGGGACAGGGGAATCCTACGAGCAGTACTTC. Translating it yields CASSGTGTGESYEQYF. The V gene is TRBV19, the J gene TRBJ2-7; 10 nucleotides line up with TRBD1. The CDR3 loop spans 16 amino acids. V lost 6 bases to trimming and J lost 1 base; unmatched junction nucleotides: 9. Germline CDR1 and CDR2: LNHDA and SQIVND (reference sequence).

V and J are TRBV30 and TRBJ1-2, with D maybe TRBD1 (5 bases). This CDR3 has 12 residues. CDR1 and CDR2 from the germline V gene are GTSNPN and SVGIG (reference sequence). V was pared by 2 bases and J by 4 bases, with 8 bases between. CDR3 amino acids: CAWSTRVYGYTF. The CDR3, as DNA: TGTGCCTGGAGTACCAGGGTCTATGGCTACACCTTC.

A few counts support this clone. The rearrangement uses TRBV7-2 and TRBJ2-3; D is possibly TRBD1 (6 bases). The CDR3 has 15 residues. V gave up 3 bases and J gave up 5 bases, with 15 bases separating them. Germline CDR1 is SGHTA and CDR2 is FQGNSA. Here the CDR3 reads CASSFKRGYGDTQYF. The CDR3 coding sequence is TGTGCCAGCAGCTTTAAGAGGGGGTATGGAGATACGCAGTATTTT.

The chain carries TRBV7-2 and TRBJ1-1; TRBD1 aligns across 7 bases. With V trimmed by 4 bases and J by 8 bases, 10 bases remained unmatched. The CDR3 spans 14 residues. In germline, CDR1 is SGHTA, CDR2 FQGNSA. In DNA form, the CDR3 reads TGTGCCAGCAGCTCGCTACTAGGGGGCGTGGAAGCTTTCTTT. It specifies CASSSLLGGVEAFF.

The genes are TRBV6-6 and TRBJ1-5; D call uncertain. The CDR3 covers 16 residues. V was clipped by 0 bases and J by 0 bases, with 9 bases between them. CDR1 and CDR2 (germline): MNHNY, SVGAGI (reference sequence). The chain's CDR3 is CASSYSQYYSNQPQHF. CDR3 sequence (DNA): TGTGCCAGCAGTTACTCGCAGTACTATAGCAATCAGCCCCAGCATTTT.

The chain joins TRBV5-1 to TRBJ2-1, with a weak D call TRBD1 (5 bases). The length of the CDR3 is 14 residues. The germline gives CDR1 SGHRS, CDR2 YFSETQ. V was shortened by 0 bases and J by 9 bases, with 13 bases between the two germline ends. The CDR3 bases are TGCGCCAGCAGCTTGGATGGGGCAGCGTCTGAGCAGTTCTTC. Translation gives CASSLDGAASEQFF.

CDR3 sequence reads: CASSWTYSYEQYF. The CDR3 DNA reads TGTGCCAGCAGTTGGACATACTCCTACGAGCAGTACTTC. This rearrangement joins TRBV5-5 to TRBJ2-7; TRBD1 is a possible D gene (5 bases). Deletions cut 5 bases from V and 0 bases from J, with 9 bases between. This CDR3 has 13 amino acids. Germline V gives CDR1 SGHKS, CDR2 YYEKEE (reference sequence).

The chain is built from TRBV7-3 and TRBJ1-1; D unclear. Germline assignment: CDR1 SGHTA and CDR2 FQGTGA. The ends were cut back, 2 bases at V and 2 bases at J, with 12 bases in the middle. CDR3 length equals 15 residues. The CDR3 DNA reads as TGTGCCAGCAGCTTAGGGCCCGGTGGAAACACTGAAGCTTTCTTT. This translates into CASSLGPGGNTEAFF.

The chain uses TRBV7-3 and TRBJ1-5; the D gene is possibly TRBD1 (6 bases). The V end lost 6 bases, the J end lost 1 base, and 16 bases lay between the germline ends. CDR1 is SGHTA, CDR2 FQGTGA, per germline. The CDR3 consists of 16 residues. The CDR3 sequence is CASSRFGTPSNQPQHF. DNA of the CDR3: TGTGCCAGCAGTCGATTCGGGACACCCAGCAATCAGCCCCAGCATTTT.

This sequence joins TRBV25-1 and TRBJ2-7, with a possible D match to TRBD1 (5 bases). Germline CDR1 and CDR2: MGHDK and SYGVNS. The V end was cut by 3 bases, the J end by 0 bases, with 12 bases between. The CDR3 consists of 15 residues. The CDR3 is CASSDRVRSSYEQYF. In DNA form, the CDR3 reads TGTGCCAGCAGTGACAGGGTCAGGAGCTCCTACGAGCAGTACTTC.

The chain employs TRBV5-1 and TRBJ2-7, with a possible D match to TRBD1 (6 bases). Per the germline V gene, CDR1 is SGHRS and CDR2 is YFSETQ. V lost 0 bases, J lost 3 bases, and 10 bases lay in between. The CDR3 spans 14 residues. The CDR3 reads CASSLGGPIYEQYF. CDR3 bases: TGCGCCAGCAGCTTGGGGGGGCCAATCTACGAGCAGTACTTC.

The CDR3 spells CASSSTGDWGANVLTF. Written as DNA, the CDR3 is TGTGCCAGCAGCTCGACGGGAGATTGGGGGGCCAACGTCCTGACTTTC. The chain joins TRBV7-8 to TRBJ2-6; possibly TRBD2 for D (6 bases). CDR1 is SGHVS and CDR2 is FQNEAQ in the germline V gene. V lost 4 bases and J 4 bases, leaving 14 bases between the germline ends. The CDR3 totals 16 residues.

The CDR3 spells CASSFRIRTDTEAFF. The CDR3 region has the DNA TGTGCCAGCAGCTTCAGGATTAGGACAGACACTGAAGCTTTCTTT. The V call is TRBV7-8, the J call TRBJ1-1; perhaps TRBD1 as D (6 bases). This CDR3 comprises 15 residues. The germline CDR1 and CDR2 sequences are SGHVS and FQNEAQ. Trimming cost V 3 bases and J 3 bases, with 14 bases left between them.

This clone was counted a few times. J is TRBJ1-2 and V is TRBV4-3, with D tentatively TRBD1 (5 bases). The germline V gene encodes CDR1 LGHNA and CDR2 YSLEER. CDR3 size: 16 residues. Trimming pared 0 bases from V and 6 bases from J, leaving 17 bases between. DNA for the CDR3: TGCGCCAGCAGCCAAGATCGGGGGGGAGGGTGGCATGGCTACACCTTC. This encodes CASSQDRGGGWHGYTF.

The genes are TRBV7-9 and TRBJ1-2, with D unresolved. This CDR3 region has 15 residues. Looked up from germline, CDR1 is SEHNR and CDR2 is FQNEAQ (reference sequence). Trimming pared 5 bases from V and 2 bases from J, leaving 15 bases between. The chain's CDR3 is CASSLGPITNYGYTF. CDR3 nucleotide sequence: TGTGCCAGCAGCCTTGGGCCAATTACCAACTATGGCTACACCTTC.

The rearrangement links TRBV5-4 to TRBJ2-3, with 14 nucleotides matching TRBD2. With 6 bases clipped from V and 2 bases from J, the junction kept 5 bases outside the gene matches. Per the germline V gene, CDR1 is SGHNT and CDR2 is YYREEE (reference sequence). This CDR3 region has 16 residues. The CDR3 is CASNRLAGGTTDTQYF. The CDR3 DNA is TGTGCCAGCAACCGACTAGCGGGAGGGACCACAGATACGCAGTATTTT.

The CDR3 sequence: CASSQGWASRGVTGELFF. The CDR3, as DNA: TGTGCCAGCAGCCAAGGCTGGGCTAGCCGGGGGGTGACCGGGGAGCTGTTTTTT. The chain joins TRBV3-1 (or the pseudogene TRBV3-2) to TRBJ2-2; 7 bases are shared with TRBD2. The CDR3 totals 18 residues. V shed 1 base and J 5 bases; nucleotides not matched to a gene: 13. Germline CDR1 reads LGHDT; CDR2 reads YNNKEL (reference sequence).

V usage is TRBV29-1 and J usage is TRBJ2-1; D is perhaps TRBD2 (5 bases). Trimming cost V 7 bases and J 9 bases, with 10 bases left between them. The CDR3 extends over 10 amino acids. Germline CDR1 and CDR2: SQVTM and ANQGSEA. The CDR3: CSADSGEQFF. The CDR3 DNA reads as TGCAGCGCGGACTCGGGTGAGCAGTTCTTC.

V gene TRBV7-2 combines with J gene TRBJ1-1; 9 nucleotides match TRBD1. Losses at the gene ends were 5 bases for V and 6 bases for J; bases not matched to a gene: 10. Germline assignment: CDR1 SGHTA and CDR2 FQGNSA. The CDR3 sequence is 15 residues long. The CDR3 coding sequence is TGTGCCAGCAGCAAGGCGGGACAGGGAAACGCTGAAGCTTTCTTT. Protein sequence: CASSKAGQGNAEAFF.

The V and J genes are TRBV18 and TRBJ1-1, with D possibly TRBD1 on 6 matching bases. Germline V gives CDR1 KGHSH, CDR2 LQKENI. Trimming pared 2 bases from V and 1 base from J, leaving 11 bases between. The CDR3 spans 15 residues. CDR3 DNA: TGTGCCAGCTCACCATTCTGGACAGCGAACACTGAAGCTTTCTTT. Amino acid sequence: CASSPFWTANTEAFF.

The V gene is TRBV6-6, the J gene TRBJ1-6, with 10 bases aligning to TRBD1. Germline V gene data show CDR1 as MNHNY and CDR2 as SVGAGI (reference sequence). V shed 5 bases and J 9 bases; nucleotides not matched to a gene: 4. The CDR3 is 14 amino acids. The CDR3 is CASSTGTGVSPLHF. CDR3 nucleotide sequence: TGTGCCAGCAGTACCGGGACAGGGGTTTCACCCCTCCACTTT.

This clone was observed a handful of times. The chain recombines TRBV5-5 with TRBJ1-2, with D maybe TRBD1 (6 bases). The CDR3 runs 16 residues. Germline V gene data show CDR1 as SGHKS and CDR2 as YYEKEE (reference sequence). The germline V and J ends were trimmed by 1 base and 7 bases, with 20 bases remaining between them. The CDR3 spells CASSLRQNQGKGGYTF. CDR3 DNA sequence: TGTGCCAGCAGCTTGCGACAAAACCAGGGGAAAGGTGGCTACACCTTC.

The chain joins TRBV7-3 to TRBJ2-2; D is perhaps TRBD2 (5 bases). V dropped 8 bases and J dropped 2 bases, with 9 bases sitting between them. The CDR3 is made up of 13 amino acids. The germline V gene has CDR1 SGHTA and CDR2 FQGTGA. CDR3 amino acids: CASGELNTGELFF. The CDR3 region has the DNA TGTGCCAGCGGGGAGCTAAACACCGGGGAGCTGTTTTTT.

The gene calls are TRBV7-2 and TRBJ2-7, with a possible D match to TRBD2 (6 bases). The germline V gene encodes CDR1 SGHTA and CDR2 FQGNSA. This CDR3 comprises 13 residues. V shed 5 bases and J shed 9 bases, with 17 bases lying between them. The CDR3: CASSVEGLGGQYF. The CDR3 nucleotides are TGTGCCAGCAGCGTAGAGGGACTCGGGGGGCAGTACTTC.

This chain connects TRBV18 to TRBJ2-3; TRBD1 is a possible D gene (5 bases). The CDR3 contains 15 residues. Between the trimmed V and J ends, which lost 5 bases and 0 bases, there was a span of 12 bases. Germline V CDR1 and CDR2: KGHSH, LQKENI. The CDR3 protein is CASSVQGISTDTQYF. The CDR3 DNA reads TGTGCCAGCTCAGTCCAGGGCATAAGCACAGATACGCAGTATTTT.